The TCR beta chain described here comes from a study of cytomegalovirus exposure and HLA in healthy donors. Findings of the study overall: 87-base-pair reads could not separate some V segments, including TRBV6-2 and TRBV6-3. The classifier, whose performance was assessed in both the original and validation cohorts, reportedly diagnosed cytomegalovirus status with high specificity and sensitivity. Among CMV-associated TCR beta chains, most appeared HLA-restricted in a later analysis.

The V and J ends lost 2 bases and 0 bases respectively, with 5 bases between them. The CDR3 loop spans 14 amino acids. The V gene's germline CDR1 is SGHRS and CDR2 YFSETQ. A remark on this clone: Its antigen remains unknown.

The PCR contained 60 Vbeta and 13 Jbeta primers. Using immunoSEQ multiplex PCR, the repertoire was profiled, and TCRdb retains in-frame clones only, with some absent. The sample includes roughly 130,000 clones, approximately 80% seen only once; the top ten take over 0.95%. The sequence was collected from a girl aged 2-15 years in good health and CMV-seronegative. Sequenced sample: PBMCs. The rearrangement links TRBV5-1 to TRBJ2-2; D might be TRBD1 (5 bases). CDR3 amino acids: CASSLQANTGELFF. CDR3 bases: TGCGCCAGCAGCTTACAGGCGAACACCGGGGAGCTGTTTTTT.